The 22 T cell receptor beta chains reported below all come from one sample, sequenced in a study of T-cell memory formation after mild COVID-19. Using its own MiXCR run on the 5' RACE reads, TCRdb lists one record per CDR3 protein. The sample yields a few hundred thousand distinct CDR3 sequences, roughly 19% seen once. The sample consisted of PBMCs or a T cell subset sorted from them (not recorded which). The receptors were gathered from a young man who had mild COVID-19 (a few samples of this study predate the infection). Cell type and time point are not known.

This clonotype was seen more than once but under ten times. The chain combines TRBV5-1 with TRBJ2-7; D possibly corresponds to TRBD1 (6 bases). The germline CDR1 and CDR2 sequences are SGHRS and YFSETQ. This CDR3 comprises 14 residues. Trimming pared 0 bases from V and 2 bases from J, leaving 9 bases between. CDR3 amino acids: CASSLEGGPYEQYV. The CDR3 coding sequence is TGCGCCAGCAGCTTGGAAGGGGGACCCTACGAGCAGTACGTC.

The chain has TRBV11-2 and TRBJ2-5; 8 bases map to TRBD2. The V gene's germline CDR1 is SGHAT and CDR2 FQNNGV. This CDR3 has 14 residues. The J segment lost 7 bases and the V segment lost 0 bases, leaving 4 bases of the junction unmatched. The chain's CDR3 is CASSLERTSRTQYF. The CDR3 DNA reads as TGTGCCAGCAGCTTAGAGAGGACTAGCAGGACCCAGTACTTC.

This clonotype was seen a few times. The chain couples TRBV12-3 or TRBV12-4 to TRBJ2-7, with TRBD1 identical over 9 bases. This CDR3 has 14 residues. V lost 3 bases to trimming and J lost 5 bases; unmatched junction nucleotides: 5. CDR3 DNA: TGTGCCAGCAGTTTCTGGGACAGGGTCAACGAGCAGTACTTC. It specifies CASSFWDRVNEQYF.

The chain links TRBV7-2 to TRBJ2-2, with a possible D match to TRBD1 (6 bases). Trimming shortened V by 5 bases and J by 4 bases, and 11 bases separated the two germline ends. This CDR3 has 14 residues. Germline V gene lookup returns CDR1 SGHTA and CDR2 FQGNSA. The CDR3 bases are TGTGCCAGCAGCCCCGGGACATTCACCGGGGAGCTGTTTTTT. Translation: CASSPGTFTGELFF.

This clonotype was seen many times. The chain links TRBV20-1 to TRBJ2-7; tentatively, D is TRBD1 (6 bases). The ends were cut back, 6 bases at V and 5 bases at J, with 20 bases in the middle. Per the germline V gene, CDR1 is DFQATT and CDR2 is SNEGSKA (reference sequence). The CDR3 loop spans 14 amino acids. This CDR3 reads CSAPNRDGADEQYF. CDR3 sequence (DNA): TGCAGTGCCCCCAACAGGGACGGTGCCGACGAGCAGTACTTC.

In DNA, the CDR3 is TGTGCCACCATGACAGGGTCGTCACCCCTCCACTTT. The encoded protein is CATMTGSSPLHF. V gene TRBV7-2 combines with J gene TRBJ1-6, with TRBD1 matching 7 bases. Germline values: CDR1 SGHTA, CDR2 FQGNSA. This CDR3 comprises 12 residues. After removal of 10 bases from V and 10 bases from J, the junction contained 7 bases not matched to a gene.

This clonotype was seen a few times. This chain connects TRBV10-3 to TRBJ1-6; no clear D. Germline V lookup: CDR1 ENHRY, CDR2 SYGVKD. The V end lost 2 bases, the J end lost 0 bases, and 2 bases lay between the germline ends. There are 14 residues in the CDR3. CDR3 nucleotides: TGTGCCATCAGTGAGGGCTCCTATAATTCACCCCTCCACTTT. Its protein product is CAISEGSYNSPLHF.

V usage is TRBV4-2 and J usage is TRBJ2-3; D tentatively fits TRBD1 or TRBD2 (5 bases each). CDR1 is LGHNA, CDR2 YNFKEQ, per germline. The CDR3 length is 15 residues. Trimming stripped 7 bases from V and 2 bases from J, with 16 bases between. The CDR3 DNA sequence: TGTGCCAGCACCCGGGGCAGCGCGATCACAGATACGCAGTATTTT. Translating gives CASTRGSAITDTQYF.

This clonotype showed up just a few times. The V call is TRBV11-2, the J call TRBJ2-1; D remains unclear. Trimming removed 3 bases from V and 15 bases from J, with 18 bases in between. Germline-derived CDR1 and CDR2 are SGHAT and FQNNGV. The CDR3 loop spans 13 amino acids. The CDR3 sequence is CASSFLRREMAFF. CDR3 coding DNA: TGTGCCAGCAGCTTCCTCCGCCGTGAAATGGCGTTCTTC. Together with reference TRBV11-2 and TRBJ2-1, the CDR3 gives the full variable domain: EAGVAQSPRYKIIEKRQSVAFWCNPISGHATLYWYQQILGQGPKLLIQFQNNGVVDDSQLPKDRFSAERLKGVDSTLKIQPAKLEDSAVYLCASSFLRREMAFFGPGTRLTVL.

This clonotype has more than one count but fewer than ten. The chain carries TRBV20-1 and TRBJ2-3; possible D gene TRBD2, 5 bases. Germline CDR1 is DFQATT and CDR2 is SNEGSKA (reference sequence). V was pared by 1 base and J by 4 bases, with 15 bases between. The CDR3 sequence is 15 residues long. In DNA form, the CDR3 reads TGCAGTGCTAGAGTAACGAGGGCCGGGGCAGATACGCAGTATTTT. Translating gives CSARVTRAGADTQYF.

This clonotype was seen a few times. In DNA form, the CDR3 reads TGTGCCAGCTCACCACCCGGACTAGCGGTTGGGGATACGCAGTATTTT. It encodes CASSPPGLAVGDTQYF. The J gene is TRBJ2-3, the V gene TRBV18; 10 bases are a match to TRBD2. This CDR3 is built from 16 residues. Germline V gene data show CDR1 as KGHSH and CDR2 as LQKENI. The trim removed 0 bases at V and 6 bases at J, leaving 6 bases unmatched.

This chain uses TRBV12-3 or TRBV12-4 with TRBJ1-1; D remains unclear. Trimming took off 6 bases at V and 10 bases at J, with 21 bases between the two ends. The CDR3 totals 14 residues. CDR3 region: CASSYRNTNLLAFF. The CDR3 nucleotides read TGTGCCAGCAGCTACCGTAACACTAACTTGCTAGCTTTCTTT.

Only a few counts were recorded for this clonotype. The chain joins TRBV11-2 to TRBJ2-7; no firm D call. The CDR3 length is 14 residues. Germline values: CDR1 SGHAT, CDR2 FQNNGV. V was clipped by 0 bases and J by 7 bases, with 13 bases between them. As DNA, the CDR3 is TGTGCCAGCAGCTTAGATTATGCCTCTCGAGAGCAGTACTTC. This encodes CASSLDYASREQYF.

This clonotype was detected ten times or more. The chain carries TRBV5-1 and TRBJ2-3; D remains unclear. V lost 0 bases and J 0 bases, leaving 11 bases between the germline ends. CDR1 is SGHRS, CDR2 YFSETQ, per germline. The CDR3 consists of 16 residues. The CDR3 DNA follows: TGCGCCAGCAGCTTGGAGGTGGCCTCTAGCACAGATACGCAGTATTTT. Encoded protein: CASSLEVASSTDTQYF.

This clonotype has more than one count but fewer than ten. This chain connects TRBV4-3 to TRBJ2-7, with 9 bases aligning to TRBD1. Germline CDR1 is LGHNA and CDR2 is YSLEER. The CDR3 is made up of 15 amino acids. Losses at the gene ends were 1 base for V and 3 bases for J; bases not matched to a gene: 4. The CDR3 nucleotides read TGCGCCAGCAGCCAAGGACAGGGGGATCTCTACGAGCAGTACTTC. Its translation: CASSQGQGDLYEQYF.

This clonotype has just a few counts. V gene TRBV5-5 combines with J gene TRBJ1-5; tentatively, D is TRBD1 (6 bases). Germline V gives CDR1 SGHKS, CDR2 YYEKEE (reference sequence). This CDR3 is built from 15 residues. Trimming removed 1 base from V and 6 bases from J, with 14 bases in between. The chain's CDR3 is CASSLIAGAVQPQHF. CDR3 DNA: TGTGCCAGCAGCTTGATAGCAGGGGCGGTTCAGCCCCAGCATTTT.

The genes are TRBV27 and TRBJ1-2; D remains unclear. CDR1 and CDR2 (germline): MNHEY, SMNVEV (reference sequence). Trimming removed 6 bases at V and 8 bases at J, with 13 bases between. The CDR3 length is 12 residues. CDR3 residues: CASSSRGVGYTF. Here the CDR3 DNA reads TGTGCCAGCAGCAGCCGCGGGGTCGGCTACACCTTC.

This clonotype has a count of ten or more. The gene calls are TRBV9 and TRBJ2-1; D unresolved. This CDR3 has 15 amino acids. Germline V gene data show CDR1 as SGDLS and CDR2 as YYNGEE. Trimming stripped 0 bases from V and 4 bases from J, with 11 bases between. The CDR3 nucleotides are TGTGCCAGCAGCGTAGACTCGTGGCCTTACAATGAGCAGTTCTTC. Translation: CASSVDSWPYNEQFF.

V is TRBV9 and J is TRBJ1-1; weak D call: TRBD1 (5 bases). The CDR3 has 12 amino acids. V shed 1 base and J shed 8 bases, with 9 bases lying between them. In germline, CDR1 is SGDLS, CDR2 YYNGEE. The CDR3 nucleotides are TGTGCCAGCAGCGTAAACCACAGGGAAGCTTTCTTT. It yields the protein CASSVNHREAFF. The variable domain in full, with the rest retrieved from reference TRBV9 and TRBJ1-1, is DSGVTQTPKHLITATGQRVTLRCSPRSGDLSVYWYQQSLDQGLQFLIQYYNGEERAKGNILERFSAQQFPDLHSELNLSSLELGDSALYFCASSVNHREAFFGQGTRLTVV.

The chain has TRBV12-3 or TRBV12-4 and TRBJ1-5; a possible D gene is TRBD1 (6 bases). The CDR3 is 14 amino acids. The ends were cut back, 4 bases at V and 7 bases at J, with 14 bases in the middle. In DNA, the CDR3 is TGTGCCAGCAGTTCCCAAGGGGGAAGGCAGCCCCAGCATTTT. This codes for CASSSQGGRQPQHF.

This clonotype turned up a few times. The chain couples TRBV27 to TRBJ1-2, with D hard to call. V was pared by 9 bases and J by 0 bases, with 11 bases between. Germline V gives CDR1 MNHEY, CDR2 SMNVEV (reference sequence). The CDR3 is 13 amino acids. The CDR3 nucleotides are TGTGCCAGTCGTCCCACATCTAACTATGGCTACACCTTC. As protein: CASRPTSNYGYTF.

This clonotype appeared a few times. This chain connects TRBV12-3 or TRBV12-4 to TRBJ2-4; D unresolved. The CDR3 is made up of 16 amino acids. With 5 bases removed from V and 0 bases from J, the gap between germline ends came to 14 bases. Written as DNA, the CDR3 is TGTGCCAGCAGTCTCGGATCTATTCTAGCCAAAAACATTCAGTACTTC. This gives the protein CASSLGSILAKNIQYF.